These T cell receptor beta chains were read from a single sample in a study of shared clonotypes between healthy human individuals. Libraries were prepared by immunoSEQ multiplex PCR; TCRdb keeps only in-frame clonotypes and omits some of them. Among about 79,000 clones listed, about 65% were seen once. Material for sequencing was memory CD8+ T cells sorted from blood. These receptors were obtained from a man in his thirties or forties in good health. The CDR3 runs from the conserved cysteine through the conserved F or W. Each record gives: J gene, V gene, CDR3 protein.

>TRBJ1-2|TRBV25-1
CASSEWSWVPKAF
>TRBJ1-5|TRBV5-1
CASSLTPILTGQPQHF
>TRBJ2-1|TRBV4-2
CASSPMDPQFYNEQFF
>TRBJ2-1|TRBV5-4
CASREGGFMGSNEQFF
>TRBJ2-1|TRBV29-1
CSVWYNEQFF
>TRBJ1-5|TRBV27
CASSPRLGPSTPQHF
>TRBJ2-1|TRBV7-8
CASSLPILAGEDEQFF
>TRBJ2-1|TRBV27
CASTLAASYNEQFF
>TRBJ2-7|TRBV14
CASSRGTSGTYEQYF
>TRBJ2-7|TRBV5-4
CASSSISAIYEQYF
>TRBJ2-7|TRBV27
CASSRTPGVEQYF
>TRBJ2-1|TRBV19
CASSISHPSSYNEQFF
>TRBJ2-1|TRBV4-1
CASSQVLNEQFF
>TRBJ2-2|TRBV7-9
CASSLDRADTGELFF
>TRBJ2-1|TRBV2
CASTHALAGAYNEQFF
>TRBJ2-7|TRBV4-1
CASSQGVTSVFYEQYF
>TRBJ1-1|TRBV27
CASSLQVPSGTEAFF
>TRBJ2-7|TRBV4-3
CASSLDGAYEQYF
>TRBJ2-3|TRBV7-6
CASSRLGGTDTQYF
>TRBJ2-7|TRBV28
CASSNGLSYEQYF
>TRBJ2-1|TRBV4-3
CASSQEGSLDNEQFF
>TRBJ2-7|TRBV29-1
CSVVTSGLYTYEQYF
>TRBJ2-1|TRBV7-6
CASSLAASSYNEQFF
>TRBJ1-1|TRBV30
CAWTEPGRPEAFF
>TRBJ1-2|TRBV25-1
CASIGVQGGGYTF
>TRBJ1-2|TRBV27
CASSPGHFYGYTF
>TRBJ1-1|TRBV28
CASRIGMGAVNTEAFF
>TRBJ2-7|TRBV6-1
CASSFVSYEQYF
>TRBJ1-5|TRBV6-5
CASSLHSGQPQHF
>TRBJ2-1|TRBV7-9
CASTLLSAIGEQFF
>TRBJ1-2|TRBV7-6
CASSLGGDDGSYGYTF
>TRBJ2-3|TRBV6-5
CASRGGLSTDTQYF
>TRBJ2-7|TRBV2
CASSGDRAGYEQYF
>TRBJ2-2|TRBV19
CASSIDGWELFF
>TRBJ2-7|TRBV5-6
CASRPFGDRAGSYEQYF
>TRBJ2-3|TRBV7-8
CASSRPPDRETDTQYF
>TRBJ2-7|TRBV7-9
CASSPGFEQYF
>TRBJ2-5|TRBV5-1
CASTLIRGETQYF
>TRBJ2-5|TRBV9
CASNLAGAGETQYF
>TRBJ1-2|TRBV28
CASSFPGVLYGYTF
>TRBJ2-1|TRBV27
CASSPERGGKHNEQFF
>TRBJ2-5|TRBV18
CASSVRERETQYF
>TRBJ2-7|TRBV7-6
CASSLGGVNYEQYF
>TRBJ1-1|TRBV20-1
CRPISGDEAFF
>TRBJ1-5|TRBV10-1
CASSPRIGQGNQPQHF
>TRBJ2-1|TRBV5-4
CASSLSGATLPSYNEQFF